This T cell receptor (beta chain) originates from a study of blood T cell repertoires in COVID-19 (dated by TCRdb to about 2020). Notes on the research overall: Samples covering the acute and convalescent phases of COVID-19 were provided by collaborators in the United States, Italy and Spain. Deeply sampled blood TCRbeta repertoires from subjects exposed to, actively infected with, or recovered from COVID-19 were included in the dataset. HLA class I and class II types, where available, came from metadata supplied by the sample provider rather than from assay-based typing. The prospective study material was composed of cDNA or gDNA derived from T cells, B-cell-depleted T cells, or PBMCs. The repertoires were released in a freely available public database intended as a resource for research on the immune response to SARS-CoV-2. Nearly every sample came with metadata listing a de-identified subject ID, COVID-19 status, age in years and sex. Samples were obtained from the ongoing ImmuneRACE study (first 160 participants) and from over 1,000 subjects provided by 6 global collaborators. Points the paper makes about the study in general: How much clinical and demographic metadata was included differed by source and by participant, and the metadata was provided uncurated.

The immunoSEQ Assay, a bias-controlled multiplex PCR, was used to amplify TCRbeta CDR3 regions from genomic DNA. For the original study's pipeline: The number of nucleated cells in each sample was estimated by amplification of reference gene primers within the assay. Sequence reads were collapsed and filtered to measure the absolute abundance of every unique TCRbeta CDR3 rearrangement. Productive Simpson clonality was computed per sample as the square root of Simpson's diversity index over productive rearrangements. Not all clones reach the TCRdb copy of this immuneACCESS table, which keeps in-frame sequences only. Checked studies attribute under half of the gap to unresolved V genes and leave the rest unexplained. V and J calls and clone size follow that table, whereas D and trimming were derived from the DNA. This sample is represented by some 380,000 clones; 80% to 90% of them were singletons. Under 1.5% of the sample rests with the top ten.

In the prospective study, participants were roughly 18 to 90 years old, resided in 24 geographic areas of the United States, and were enrolled through a virtual design. To assign participants to cohorts, the prospective study relied on clinical history that participants themselves reported in a screening survey and a study questionnaire. Recovered participants in ImmuneRACE Cohort 3 were defined as having two consecutive negative NP/OP PCR tests, clearance from a healthcare professional, or resolution of symptoms. Each participant in the prospective study had whole blood, serum and a nasopharyngeal or oropharyngeal swab collected by mobile phlebotomists. Participants in the prospective study had the option to provide additional blood draws and questionnaires over a roughly 2-month period. Blood samples from the prospective study were shipped frozen or at room temperature prior to DNA extraction.

The CDR3 runs 14 amino acids, cysteine and phenylalanine included. CDR3 DNA is the only sequence kept; it has 42 bases, read in frame from the first base. CDR1 is given as SEHNR and CDR2 as FQNEAQ, both from the germline V gene (reference sequence). Clipping removes 5 bases from V and 7 bases from J, with 5 as the unmatched junction base count. About this clone itself: Which antigen it targets is not known. No much larger clone is present one base from it, and per-base qualities are unavailable.

This TCR was sampled from a man aged 30 to 45 who had recovered from COVID-19. The specimen was PBMCs or T cells enriched from blood (not recorded which). In this chain, TRBV7-9 is recombined with TRBJ1-6, with 7 central nucleotides matching TRBD1. The CDR3 protein sequence reads: CASSPGTENSPLHF. In nucleotide form, the sequence is TGTGCCAGCAGCCCCGGGACAGAGAATTCACCCCTCCACTTT. Joined to the reference TRBV7-9 and TRBJ1-6 proteins, this CDR3 gives the full variable domain: DTGVSQNPRHKITKRGQNVTFRCDPISEHNRLYWYRQTLGQGPEFLTYFQNEAQLEKSRLLSDRFSAERPKGSFSTLEIQRTEQGDSAMYLCASSPGTENSPLHFGNGTRLTVT.